A selection of T cell receptor beta chains follows, all from one sample in a study of PD-L1 blockade in urothelial cancer. Sequencing used immunoSEQ multiplex PCR; TCRdb keeps in-frame clones, though not all of them. The sample has 35,000 to 40,000 clones; roughly 80% are singletons. Sequences were derived from PBMCs, sampled around atezolizumab (anti-PD-L1) treatment. Receptors were obtained from a man aged 65 to 79 with urothelial cancer. The CDR3 runs from the conserved cysteine through the conserved F or W. Each record gives: D gene, CDR3 length, V gene, clone size, J gene, CDR3 DNA, CDR3 protein. A D gene is named only where the DNA matches it firmly. A clone size is listed for some rows: how often the clone was seen (once, few, many), or a class if it is expanded.

>TRBD2|17|TRBV4-2|.|TRBJ2-7
TGTGCCAGCAGCCAAGGCTCCCAACTAGCGCGAGCCTACGAGCAGTACTTC
CASSQGSQLARAYEQYF
>.|14|TRBV28|once|TRBJ1-5
TGTGCCAGCACCCCTTGGGAGGGGGAGTCGCCCCAGCATTTT
CASTPWEGESPQHF
>TRBD2|12|TRBV5-1|.|TRBJ2-1
TGCGCCAGCAGCTTTAGCGGGAGGGCCGCGTTCTTC
CASSFSGRAAFF
>.|16|TRBV5-1|.|TRBJ1-2
TGCGCCAGCAGCTTGGATCTCGGTCCAGGGTTTAGAGGCTACACCTTC
CASSLDLGPGFRGYTF
>TRBD1|15|TRBV25-1|once|TRBJ1-6
TGTGCCAGCAGTGACAGTCAGGGGGTGGGTTCACCCCTCCACTTT
CASSDSQGVGSPLHF
>.|12|TRBV15|.|TRBJ1-5
TGTGCCACCAGCAGAGATGTACAGCCCCAGCATTTT
CATSRDVQPQHF
>TRBD2|19|TRBV11-3|.|TRBJ2-1
TGTGCCAGCAGCTTAGATTCCCCGGGACTAGCGGGAGGGCGTGGGGAGCAGTTCTTC
CASSLDSPGLAGGRGEQFF
>.|14|TRBV19|.|TRBJ1-2
TGTGCCAGTAGTAACATCGGGTTCGAGTATGGCTACACCTTC
CASSNIGFEYGYTF
>.|14|TRBV19|.|TRBJ1-1
TGTGCCAGTAGTATATACCCCGAGGAAGCTGAAGCTTTCTTT
CASSIYPEEAEAFF
>.|11|TRBV28|few|TRBJ1-1
TGTGCCAGCACTGGCGGCACTGAAGCTTTCTTT
CASTGGTEAFF
>TRBD1|13|TRBV7-9|.|TRBJ1-2
TGTGCCAGCAGCCGACAGGGTGACTATGGCTACACCTTC
CASSRQGDYGYTF
>.|14|TRBV19|.|TRBJ1-1
TGTGCCAGTAGCCCGACACGGATGAACACTGAAGCTTTCTTT
CASSPTRMNTEAFF
>TRBD1|15|TRBV5-4|.|TRBJ1-3
TGTGCCAGCAGCAAATTAGGGACAGGGTTAAACACCATATATTTT
CASSKLGTGLNTIYF
>.|15|TRBV19|.|TRBJ2-1
TGTGCCAGTAGTACCGATCGACTTAACTACAATGAGCAGTTCTTC
CASSTDRLNYNEQFF
>.|13|TRBV11-1|few|TRBJ1-3
TGTGCCAGCAGCTCCACTGAAGGGAGCACCATATATTTT
CASSSTEGSTIYF
>.|15|TRBV4-3|.|TRBJ1-4
TGCGCCAGCAGCCAAGGGCATGCAACTAATGAAAAACTGTTTTTT
CASSQGHATNEKLFF
>TRBD1|18|TRBV25-1|.|TRBJ2-6
TGTGCCAGCGCCCAGACAGGGGGTTGGCTGCGTGGGGCCAACGTCCTGACTTTC
CASAQTGGWLRGANVLTF
>TRBD2|16|TRBV7-2|.|TRBJ2-1
TGTGCCAGCAGCTTAGGGCGCGCTAGCGGGGGGGCTTGGCAGTTCTTC
CASSLGRASGGAWQFF
>TRBD1|13|TRBV6-1|.|TRBJ1-1
TGTGCCGGTCGTAGGGGGCGGGACACTGAAGCTTTCTTT
CAGRRGRDTEAFF
>TRBD1|17|TRBV19|.|TRBJ1-2
TGTGCCAGTACTATCCGGGACAGGGGAGCAGCTAACTATGGCTACACCTTC
CASTIRDRGAANYGYTF
>TRBD1|15|TRBV11-1|.|TRBJ1-1
TGTGCCAGCAGCTCCCGGACAGGGCGAGCCACTGAAGCTTTCTTT
CASSSRTGRATEAFF
>.|16|TRBV6-5|.|TRBJ1-1
TGTGCCAGCAGTTACTCCCCACAGGGAATGAACACTGAAGCTTTCTTT
CASSYSPQGMNTEAFF
>TRBD1|13|TRBV6-1|.|TRBJ2-3
TGTGCCAGCAGTGAGAGGGGGCGGGATACGCAGTATTTT
CASSERGRDTQYF
>TRBD1|13|TRBV7-2|.|TRBJ1-1
TGTGCCAGCAGCTCTTCAGGGGGGATTGTGGCTTTCTTT
CASSSSGGIVAFF
>TRBD1|12|TRBV6-4|.|TRBJ1-2
TGTGCCAGCAGGCCAGGGGGCGGCGGCTACACCTTC
CASRPGGGGYTF
>.|12|TRBV29-1|.|TRBJ1-1
TGCAGCGTCTCCACTACATCTAGAGGTGCTTTCTTT
CSVSTTSRGAFF
>.|13|TRBV7-3|.|TRBJ1-1
TGTGCCAGCAGCTTTACAAGGGGGAAAGAAGCTTTCTTT
CASSFTRGKEAFF
>TRBD2|16|TRBV7-6|.|TRBJ2-2
TGTGCCAGCAGCTTAAGACTAGCGGACAACACCGGGGAGCTGTTTTTT
CASSLRLADNTGELFF
>TRBD2|15|TRBV7-3|few|TRBJ2-3
TGTGCCAGCAGCCCCCGACTAGCGGGGGCCAGTACGCAGTATTTT
CASSPRLAGASTQYF
>.|13|TRBV6-1|.|TRBJ2-7
TGTGCCAGCCTTGGAACAGGGTCCTACGAGCAGTACTTC
CASLGTGSYEQYF
>TRBD1|12|TRBV6-1|few|TRBJ1-2
TGTGCCAGCAAAGGGGACAGGAATCTCTACACCTTC
CASKGDRNLYTF
>.|14|TRBV19|.|TRBJ1-5
TGTGCCAGTAGTATAAGCGGGGACAATCAGCCCCAGCATTTT
CASSISGDNQPQHF
>.|16|TRBV7-2|.|TRBJ2-7
TGTGCCAGCAGCCTTATGGCGCTAGGATCTGTACTCGAGCAGTACTTC
CASSLMALGSVLEQYF
>TRBD1|15|TRBV4-2|few|TRBJ2-1
TGTGCCAGCAGCCCTAGGGACAGGGGTTTCTATGAGCAGTTCTTC
CASSPRDRGFYEQFF
>TRBD2|17|TRBV5-4|.|TRBJ2-7
TGTGCCAGCAGCCGTGCCCGGACTAGCGGGAGGGTCCACGAGCAGTACTTC
CASSRARTSGRVHEQYF
>TRBD2|12|TRBV4-3|.|TRBJ2-3
TGCGCCAGCAGCCTAGCGGGAGATACGCAGTATTTT
CASSLAGDTQYF
>.|14|TRBV28|.|TRBJ1-1
TGTGCCAGCAGTTTGGGAGGGATGCGGACTGAAGCTTTCTTT
CASSLGGMRTEAFF
>.|16|TRBV7-2|.|TRBJ2-7
TGTGCCAGCAGCCGTGCCTCCCCCTCCGGTACCTACGAGCAGTACTTC
CASSRASPSGTYEQYF
>TRBD2|15|TRBV7-3|.|TRBJ2-2
TGTGCCAGCAGCCGGGGACTAGCGGGAACCGGGGAGCTGTTTTTT
CASSRGLAGTGELFF
>.|16|TRBV7-2|.|TRBJ1-3
TGTGCCAGCAGCTTTCCGACAATCGACTCTGGAAACACCATATATTTT
CASSFPTIDSGNTIYF
>.|15|TRBV7-9|.|TRBJ1-5
TGTGCCAGCAGCTCAGGAAGTAGTGACAATCAGCCCCAGCATTTT
CASSSGSSDNQPQHF
>.|15|TRBV7-2|.|TRBJ2-1
TGTGCCAGCAGCCCCCAGGCGAGCTCCTACAATGAGCAGTTCTTC
CASSPQASSYNEQFF
>.|15|TRBV2|few|TRBJ2-2
TGTGCCAGCAGTGAGGACCAGGGTGGGTCCGGGGAGCTGTTTTTT
CASSEDQGGSGELFF